This T cell receptor beta chain originates from a study of beta chain features in type 1 diabetes. This clone has more than one count but fewer than ten. Antigen: not known. Heparinised blood was drawn once per donor, averaging around 110 mL. CD4+ naive, central memory, regulatory and stem cell-like memory cells were sorted via CD45RO/CCR7/CD25/CD127/CD95/CD27. Germline trimming cut 6 bases from V and 3 bases from J; bases unmatched to any gene: 2. This CDR3 has 13 residues. The germline gives CDR1 MNHNY, CDR2 SVGAGI (reference sequence). Study results and limitations: Because the template was cDNA, high-expressing cells might be over-represented. Junctions at VDJ sites from type 1 diabetes patients had fewer insertions and more deletions.

Expressed TCRB transcripts were sequenced after all isolated RNA was converted to cDNA. TCRdb's table, derived via immunoSEQ multiplex PCR, lists solely in-frame clones and lacks some. The repertoire holds under 250,000 clones, about 14% seen once, with about 0.024% in the top ten. This clonotype was obtained from a woman aged 40 to 50 in good health. Specimen: naive CD4+ T cells from blood. J is TRBJ2-5 and V is TRBV6-6; 9 bases align to TRBD1. The CDR3 sequence: CASRRQGEETQYF. The CDR3 nucleotides are TGTGCCAGCAGAAGACAGGGGGAAGAGACCCAGTACTTC.